The entry below gives a single T cell receptor (beta chain) sequence along with its context. These data belong to a study of cytomegalovirus exposure and HLA in healthy donors. Germline V gene sequence: CDR1 MNHNS, CDR2 SASEGT. The CDR3 length is 14 residues. V was pared by 6 bases and J by 5 bases, with 11 bases between. PCR primers comprised 60 Vbeta and 13 Jbeta primers. Measured with immunoSEQ multiplex PCR; TCRdb has only the in-frame clones, and not every one. The profile shows 150,000 to 200,000 clones, 81% of them singletons. The receptor was derived from a man aged 18-30 years in good health and CMV-seronegative. The sequenced sample consisted of PBMCs. The chain couples TRBV6-1 to TRBJ1-6, with D perhaps matching TRBD1 (6 bases). CDR3 bases: TGTGCCAGCAGGGTTGACAGGCATAATTCACCCCTCCACTTT. Translated, it gives CASRVDRHNSPLHF.